These 11 T cell receptor beta chains were all obtained from the same sample, sequenced in a study of identical twins. MiXCR, run by TCRdb on the 5' RACE reads, gives a single entry per CDR3 protein. Seen here are about 430,000 distinct CDR3 sequences, around 18% observed once, and the top ten hold about 12%. The specimen sequenced was naive T cells sorted from blood. Every receptor here comes from a man aged 50 to 60 in good health.

This clonotype was counted only a few times. The rearrangement links TRBV9 to TRBJ2-6; D remains ambiguous. Germline V gene sequence: CDR1 SGDLS, CDR2 YYNGEE. Trimming took off 1 base at V and 4 bases at J, with 12 bases between the two ends. The CDR3 runs to 16 residues. The CDR3 bases are TGTGCCAGCAGCGTAAGCCTCATCTCAGGGGCCAACGTCCTGACTTTC. It encodes CASSVSLISGANVLTF.

The chain joins TRBV10-2 to TRBJ2-7; D gene uncertain. Trimming took 3 bases from V and 2 from J, leaving 8 bases between them. Germline V gene data show CDR1 as WSHSY and CDR2 as SAAADI. This CDR3 spans 13 amino acids. This CDR3 reads CASSDQKTYEQYF. The CDR3 DNA reads TGCGCCAGCAGTGATCAAAAAACCTACGAGCAGTACTTC.

This clonotype came up many times. The chain joins TRBV20-1 to TRBJ2-3; D unresolved. In germline, CDR1 is DFQATT, CDR2 SNEGSKA (reference sequence). The CDR3 extends over 13 amino acids. V dropped 6 bases and J dropped 1 base, with 11 bases sitting between them. The CDR3 nucleotides are TGCAGTGCCACGAAACAGCGCACAGATACGCAGTATTTT. Residues: CSATKQRTDTQYF.

The V call is TRBV20-1, the J call TRBJ1-2, with 8 positions matching TRBD1. CDR3 length equals 12 residues. The germline CDR1 and CDR2 sequences are DFQATT and SNEGSKA (reference sequence). The CDR3 here is CSATGVGYGYTF. The CDR3 coding sequence is TGCAGCGCGACAGGGGTGGGCTATGGCTACACCTTC.

The DNA for the CDR3 is TGCGCCAGCAGCATCCTACCGGGACACAAGTACGAGCAGTACTTC. Its protein product is CASSILPGHKYEQYF. V usage is TRBV5-1 and J usage is TRBJ2-7; tentatively, D is TRBD1 (6 bases). The CDR3 consists of 15 residues. Germline V gene sequence: CDR1 SGHRS, CDR2 YFSETQ. V was trimmed by 4 bases and J by 4 bases, leaving 18 bases between them. The variable domain in full, completed from reference TRBV5-1 and TRBJ2-7, reads KAGVTQTPRYLIKTRGQQVTLSCSPISGHRSVSWYQQTPGQGLQFLFEYFSETQRNKGNFPGRFSGRQFSNSRSEMNVSTLELGDSALYLCASSILPGHKYEQYFGPGTRLTVT.

This clonotype was counted at least ten times. The V call is TRBV28, the J call TRBJ1-2, with D possibly being TRBD1 (5 bases). This CDR3 region has 18 residues. V was trimmed by 4 bases and J by 4 bases, leaving 25 bases between them. CDR1 MDHEN and CDR2 SYDVKM come from the germline V gene. The DNA for the CDR3 is TGTGCCAGCAGTTCCCACGGGACGGCCCAGGGAAGTCGCTATGGCTACACCTTC. Amino acids: CASSSHGTAQGSRYGYTF.

A note on this clonotype: No conserved phenylalanine or tryptophan ends this CDR3, so it is likely a read error. The V gene is TRBV5-6, the J gene TRBJ1-6, with TRBD1 as a possible D gene (6 bases). The CDR3 loop spans 15 amino acids. Looked up from germline, CDR1 is SGHDT and CDR2 is YYEEEE. Trimming pared 3 bases from V and 6 bases from J, leaving 13 bases between. The CDR3 sequence is CASSSTDRTNSPLHS. CDR3 sequence (DNA): TGTGCCAGCAGCTCCACCGACAGGACTAATTCACCCCTCCACTCT.

This sequence joins TRBV7-9 and TRBJ2-2, with D tentatively TRBD2 (7 bases). This CDR3 has 16 amino acids. CDR1 is SEHNR, CDR2 FQNEAQ, per germline (reference sequence). Between the trimmed V and J ends, which lost 5 bases and 0 bases, there was a span of 13 bases. The DNA of the CDR3 is TGTGCCAGCAGCCCCCCGGGGGGCGCGAACACCGGGGAGCTGTTTTTT. As protein: CASSPPGGANTGELFF.

The table lists this clonotype with a few counts. The rearrangement joins TRBV15 to TRBJ2-3; D is tentatively TRBD1 or TRBD2 (5 bases each). The CDR3 contains 13 residues. Germline values: CDR1 LNHNV, CDR2 YYDKDF (reference sequence). Trimming left V 9 bases short and J 2 bases short, with 12 bases between. As DNA, the CDR3 is TGTGCCACTACCCGGGACCTCACAGATACGCAGTATTTT. Translated, it gives CATTRDLTDTQYF.

As DNA, the CDR3 is TGTGCCAGCAGCTTGGACAGGGCTGGCTACGAGCAGTACTTC. The encoded protein is CASSLDRAGYEQYF. This chain uses TRBV7-2 with TRBJ2-7; 8 positions agree with TRBD1. The junction had 4 bases not matched to a gene; V was cut back by 3 bases and J by 3 bases. Germline values: CDR1 SGHTA, CDR2 FQGNSA. This CDR3 spans 14 amino acids. Drawing the rest from reference TRBV7-2 and TRBJ2-7, the complete variable domain is GAGVSQSPSNKVTEKGKDVELRCDPISGHTALYWYRQSLGQGLEFLIYFQGNSAPDKSGLPSDRFSAERTGGSVSTLTIQRTQQEDSAVYLCASSLDRAGYEQYFGPGTRLTVT.

This clonotype was counted between two and nine times. The chain has TRBV19 and TRBJ2-1; 11 bases align to TRBD2. The CDR3 extends over 15 amino acids. Germline values: CDR1 LNHDA, CDR2 SQIVND (reference sequence). After removal of 6 bases from V and 7 bases from J, the junction contained 8 bases not matched to a gene. The CDR3 loop is CASSPDSGGANEQFF. Here the CDR3 DNA reads TGTGCCAGTAGCCCTGATAGCGGGGGGGCGAATGAGCAGTTCTTC.